This TCR beta chain is drawn from a study of control samples from healthy donors and cancer patients. TCRdb keeps only in-frame clones here, not all; method: immunoSEQ multiplex PCR. The table includes under 150,000 clones, around 90% detected once. Source material: blood. This TCR derives from a man aged 35 to 55 in good health.

CDR3 loop: CASSLASPTEAFF. In DNA form, the CDR3 reads TGTGCCAGCAGCTTAGCTTCCCCCACTGAAGCTTTCTTT. This chain uses TRBV7-9 with TRBJ1-1; D not certain. The CDR3 consists of 13 residues. V dropped 0 bases and J dropped 4 bases, with 6 bases sitting between them. Germline V gene data show CDR1 as SEHNR and CDR2 as FQNEAQ (reference sequence). The entire variable domain, with the rest obtained from reference TRBV7-9 and TRBJ1-1, is as follows: DTGVSQNPRHKITKRGQNVTFRCDPISEHNRLYWYRQTLGQGPEFLTYFQNEAQLEKSRLLSDRFSAERPKGSFSTLEIQRTEQGDSAMYLCASSLASPTEAFFGQGTRLTVV.